Listed below are T cell receptor beta chains from one sample, sequenced in a study of OX40 agonist ivuxolimab in advanced cancers. Sequencing was performed with immunoSEQ multiplex PCR; in TCRdb, only in-frame clones are kept and a portion is missing. The sample holds tens of thousands of clones, around 94% seen once. Sequenced material: CD4+ or CD8+ T cells sorted from blood, taken in a trial of the OX40 agonist ivuxolimab. The receptor set was obtained from an adult with an advanced solid tumor such as melanoma, head and neck, liver or kidney cancer. The CDR3 runs from the conserved cysteine through the conserved F or W. D genes are given only for firm matches. Size is omitted from some rows. Given values are once, few, many or a class for expanded clones.

D gene	V gene	J gene	clone size	CDR3 protein	CDR3 DNA
.	TRBV5-1	TRBJ2-7	.	CASSLSMGEQYF	TGCGCCAGCAGCTTGTCGATGGGGGAGCAGTACTTC
.	TRBV28	TRBJ2-4	.	CASSLPTGDLVQYF	TGTGCCAGCAGTTTACCCACAGGGGACTTGGTTCAGTACTTC
.	TRBV5-4	TRBJ2-7	.	CASSRIGAPSSYEQYF	TGTGCCAGCAGCCGGATTGGGGCCCCAAGCTCCTACGAGCAGTACTTC
TRBD1	TRBV4-1	TRBJ2-7	.	CASSQDRTGTHYEQYF	TGCGCCAGCAGCCAAGACCGGACAGGGACACACTACGAGCAGTACTTC
.	TRBV9	TRBJ1-2	.	CASSVSGSYGYTF	TGTGCCAGCAGCGTATCAGGGTCCTATGGCTACACCTTC
.	TRBV2	TRBJ2-3	.	CASSEGVLTDTQYF	TGTGCCAGCAGTGAGGGGGTCCTCACAGATACGCAGTATTTT
.	TRBV12-5	TRBJ2-5	.	CASAPPTGQLLETQYF	TGTGCTAGTGCCCCCCCTACAGGACAGTTACTAGAGACCCAGTACTTC
TRBD1	TRBV12-5	TRBJ1-1	.	CASGLPTGTEGEAFF	TGTGCTAGTGGTTTGCCGACAGGGACTGAGGGGGAAGCTTTCTTT
TRBD1	TRBV5-6	TRBJ2-7	.	CASRTGTDAYEQYF	TGTGCCAGCAGGACCGGGACAGACGCCTACGAGCAGTACTTC
.	TRBV5-6	TRBJ2-7	.	CASSLDNSYEQYF	TGTGCCAGCAGCTTGGATAACTCCTACGAGCAGTACTTC
TRBD2	TRBV28	TRBJ2-7	.	CASSRLAGTTYEQYF	TGTGCCAGCAGTCGACTAGCGGGAACGACCTACGAGCAGTACTTC
TRBD2	TRBV27	TRBJ2-3	.	CASSFMGLAGGPGFTDTQYF	TGTGCCAGCAGTTTCATGGGACTAGCGGGAGGCCCGGGTTTCACAGATACGCAGTATTTT
TRBD2	TRBV2	TRBJ2-7	.	CASSGLAGVPPYSYEQYF	TGTGCCAGCAGCGGACTAGCGGGAGTTCCGCCGTACTCCTACGAGCAGTACTTC
.	TRBV5-1	TRBJ2-3	.	CASTLAGGTDTQYF	TGCGCCAGCACCCTAGCTGGGGGCACAGATACGCAGTATTTT
.	TRBV7-9	TRBJ2-1	.	CASSTRVVESYNEQFF	TGTGCCAGCAGCACACGGGTCGTCGAAAGTTACAATGAGCAGTTCTTC
.	TRBV15	TRBJ1-3	.	CATSRGRISGNTIYF	TGTGCCACCAGCAGGGGACGGATCTCTGGAAACACCATATATTTT
.	TRBV9	TRBJ1-4	.	CASSVGNRLNEKLFF	TGTGCCAGCAGCGTAGGTAACAGATTAAATGAAAAACTGTTTTTT
.	TRBV7-8	TRBJ2-3	.	CASSFRVSTDTQYF	TGTGCCAGCAGCTTCAGGGTATCCACAGATACGCAGTATTTT
TRBD1	TRBV27	TRBJ1-2	.	CASSTGVIGYTF	TGTGCCAGCAGTACAGGGGTCATCGGCTACACCTTC
TRBD1	TRBV12-5	TRBJ2-7	.	CASGTGGPYEQYF	TGTGCTAGTGGCACAGGGGGCCCCTACGAGCAGTACTTC
.	TRBV13	TRBJ2-6	.	CASSTSGANVLTF	TGTGCCAGCAGCACCTCTGGGGCCAACGTCCTGACTTTC
.	TRBV1	TRBJ2-1	.	CTSSHGQEQFF	TGCACCAGCAGCCACGGACAGGAGCAGTTCTTC
.	TRBV4-3	TRBJ2-7	.	CASSQGRREEQYF	TGCGCCAGCAGCCAAGGTCGGCGGGAAGAGCAGTACTTC
.	TRBV25-1	TRBJ2-5	.	CASSGPRDLQETQYF	TGTGCCAGCAGTGGACCCAGGGACCTTCAAGAGACCCAGTACTTC
.	TRBV28	TRBJ2-1	.	CASSASGASYNEQFF	TGTGCCAGCAGTGCGTCGGGGGCTTCCTACAATGAGCAGTTCTTC
.	TRBV9	TRBJ1-2	.	CASSVSPGGNYGYTF	TGTGCCAGCAGCGTCTCCCCGGGTGGAAACTATGGCTACACCTTC
.	TRBV6-4	TRBJ2-4	.	CASSATTEKNIQYF	TGTGCCAGCAGTGCGACGACGGAAAAAAACATTCAGTACTTC
TRBD1	TRBV4-3	TRBJ2-7	.	CASSQGPSGTGRYEQYF	TGCGCCAGCAGCCAAGGTCCCTCCGGGACAGGGCGCTACGAGCAGTACTTC
.	TRBV28	TRBJ2-7	.	CASSLYRNYEQYF	TGTGCCAGCAGTTTATACAGGAACTACGAGCAGTACTTC
.	TRBV7-9	TRBJ2-5	.	CASSLFLEETQYF	TGTGCCAGCAGCTTATTCCTGGAAGAGACCCAGTACTTC
TRBD1	TRBV27	TRBJ1-5	.	CASSSTGGNQPQHF	TGTGCCAGCAGTTCAACAGGGGGGAATCAGCCCCAGCATTTT
.	TRBV5-6	TRBJ2-2	.	CASSLDGMGTGELFF	TGTGCCAGCAGCTTGGATGGGATGGGCACCGGGGAGCTGTTTTTT
.	TRBV6-4	TRBJ2-3	.	CASSETDGSTDTQYF	TGTGCCAGCAGTGAAACGGACGGAAGCACAGATACGCAGTATTTT
.	TRBV4-2	TRBJ1-2	.	CASSQGWDGYTF	TGTGCCAGCAGCCAAGGATGGGATGGCTACACCTTC
.	TRBV6-1	TRBJ2-5	.	CASSEALWGLQETQYF	TGTGCCAGCAGTGAAGCCTTATGGGGGCTCCAAGAGACCCAGTACTTC
.	TRBV4-3	TRBJ2-7	.	CASSQVNSHYEQYF	TGCGCCAGCAGCCAAGTTAACTCCCACTACGAGCAGTACTTC
.	TRBV21-1	TRBJ2-2	.	CASSKYATGYWVGGGELFF	TGTGCCAGCAGCAAATATGCGACGGGATATTGGGTGGGAGGAGGGGAGCTGTTTTTT
.	TRBV27	TRBJ1-5	.	CASSSGTNQPQHF	TGTGCCAGCAGTTCCGGCACGAATCAGCCCCAGCATTTT
.	TRBV7-9	TRBJ2-3	.	CASSFFRRTSTDTQYF	TGTGCCAGCAGCTTTTTCCGGCGGACTAGCACAGATACGCAGTATTTT
.	TRBV28	TRBJ1-4	.	CASRGVEEKLFF	TGTGCCAGCCGGGGGGTGGAGGAAAAACTGTTTTTT
TRBD2	TRBV7-6	TRBJ2-3	once	CASSPRVSGRVTDTQYF	TGTGCCAGCAGCCCCCGGGTTAGCGGGAGGGTCACAGATACGCAGTATTTT
TRBD2	TRBV7-9	TRBJ2-5	.	CASSLGGGRWQETQYF	TGTGCCAGCAGCTTAGGCGGCGGGAGATGGCAAGAGACCCAGTACTTC